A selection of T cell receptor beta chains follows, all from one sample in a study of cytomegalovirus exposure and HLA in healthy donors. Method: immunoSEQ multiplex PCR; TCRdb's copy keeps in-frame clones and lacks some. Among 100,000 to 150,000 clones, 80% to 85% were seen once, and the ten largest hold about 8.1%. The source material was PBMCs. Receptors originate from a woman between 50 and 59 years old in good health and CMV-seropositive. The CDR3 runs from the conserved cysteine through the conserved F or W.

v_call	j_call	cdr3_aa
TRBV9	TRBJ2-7	CASSATGASYEQYF
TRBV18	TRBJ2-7	CASSPQTSYEQYF
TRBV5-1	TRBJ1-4	CASSLQGNEKLFF
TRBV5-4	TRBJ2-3	CASSLTSGRVGDTQYF
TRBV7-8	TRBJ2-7	CASSPGLAESSYEQYF
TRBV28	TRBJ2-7	CASSLPGQGASGDEQYF
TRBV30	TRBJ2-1	CAWSPTPRDISYNEQFF
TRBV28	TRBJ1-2	CASSYRAGYGYTF
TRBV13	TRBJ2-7	CASSPIGQGHEQYF
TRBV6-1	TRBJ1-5	CASSEFRTEVLNNQPQHF
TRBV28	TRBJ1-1	CASSLLSTQMNTEAFF
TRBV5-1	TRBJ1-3	CASSQGQGAGNTIYF
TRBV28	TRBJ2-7	CASSLWRSGAYEQYF
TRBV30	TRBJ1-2	CAWKGGGFGGYTF
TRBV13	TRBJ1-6	CASSSQGHTGEESPLHF
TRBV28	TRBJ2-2	CASSLSLTGELFF
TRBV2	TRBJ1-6	CASLAYGSSYNSPLHF
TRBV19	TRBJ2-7	CASSIPGQGSGNEQYF
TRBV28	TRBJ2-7	CASSTSGTALYEQYF
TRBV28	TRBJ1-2	CASSYGAGTGTNYGYTF
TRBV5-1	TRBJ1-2	CASSFAEGDGYTF
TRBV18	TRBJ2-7	CASSPQASSLYEQYF
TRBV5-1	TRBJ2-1	CASSLDKMDRDYNEQFF
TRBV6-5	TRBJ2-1	CASSYPFNEQFF
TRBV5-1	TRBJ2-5	CASSFLAGTRQETQYF
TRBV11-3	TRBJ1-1	CASSSRRDTEAFF
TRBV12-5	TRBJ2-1	CASGLGREDYNEQFF
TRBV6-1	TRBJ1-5	CASSERDAYSNQPQHF
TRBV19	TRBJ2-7	CASSIPGQAYEQYF
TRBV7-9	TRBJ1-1	CASSSPLLGAMNTEAFF
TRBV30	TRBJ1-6	CAWTEQGRGNSPLHF